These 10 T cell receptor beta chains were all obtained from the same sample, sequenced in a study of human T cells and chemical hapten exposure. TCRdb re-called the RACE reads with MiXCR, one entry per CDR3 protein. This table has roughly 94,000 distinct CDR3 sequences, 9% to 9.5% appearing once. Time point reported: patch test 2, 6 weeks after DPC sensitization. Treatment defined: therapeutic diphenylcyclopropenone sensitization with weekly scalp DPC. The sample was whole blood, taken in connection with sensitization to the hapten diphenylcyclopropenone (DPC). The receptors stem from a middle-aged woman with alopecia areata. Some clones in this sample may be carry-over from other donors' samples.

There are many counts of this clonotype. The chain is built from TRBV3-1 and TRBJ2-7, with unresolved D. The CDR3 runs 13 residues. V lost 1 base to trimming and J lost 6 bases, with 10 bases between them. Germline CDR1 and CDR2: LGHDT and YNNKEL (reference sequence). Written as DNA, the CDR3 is TGTGCCAGCAGCCAAGCGTCAGCGTCCGAGCAGTACTTC. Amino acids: CASSQASASEQYF.

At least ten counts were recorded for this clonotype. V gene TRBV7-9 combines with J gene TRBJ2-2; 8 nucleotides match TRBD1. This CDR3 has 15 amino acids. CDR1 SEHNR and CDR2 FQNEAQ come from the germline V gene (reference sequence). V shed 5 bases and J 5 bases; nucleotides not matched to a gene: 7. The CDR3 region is CASSPTRTGTGELFF. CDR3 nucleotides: TGTGCCAGCAGCCCGACTCGGACAGGGACCGGGGAGCTGTTTTTT.

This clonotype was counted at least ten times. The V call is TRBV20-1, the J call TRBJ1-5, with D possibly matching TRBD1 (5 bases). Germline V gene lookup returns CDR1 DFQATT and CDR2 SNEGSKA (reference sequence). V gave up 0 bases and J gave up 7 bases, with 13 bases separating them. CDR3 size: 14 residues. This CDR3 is CSAREQGEVQPQHF. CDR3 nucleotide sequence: TGCAGTGCTAGAGAGCAGGGTGAGGTACAGCCCCAGCATTTT.

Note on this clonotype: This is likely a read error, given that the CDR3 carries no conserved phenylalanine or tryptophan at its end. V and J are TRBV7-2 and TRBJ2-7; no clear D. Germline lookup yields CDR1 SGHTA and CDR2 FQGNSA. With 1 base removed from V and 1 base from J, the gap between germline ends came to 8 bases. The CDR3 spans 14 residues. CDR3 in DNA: TGTGCCAGCAGCTTAGTACTAACTTCCTACGAGCAGTACTCC. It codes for CASSLVLTSYEQYS.

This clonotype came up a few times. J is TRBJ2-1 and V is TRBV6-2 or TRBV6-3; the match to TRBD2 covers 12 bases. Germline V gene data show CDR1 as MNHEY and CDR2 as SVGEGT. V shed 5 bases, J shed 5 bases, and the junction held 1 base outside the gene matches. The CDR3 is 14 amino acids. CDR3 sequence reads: CASSRTSGNNEQFF. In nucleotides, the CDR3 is TGTGCCAGCAGTCGGACTAGCGGGAACAATGAGCAGTTCTTC.

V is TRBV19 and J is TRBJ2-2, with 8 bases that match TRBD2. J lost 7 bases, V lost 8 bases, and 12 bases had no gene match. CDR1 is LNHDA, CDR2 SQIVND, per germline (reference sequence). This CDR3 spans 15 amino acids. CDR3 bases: TGTGCCAGTTTTTCCGGGACTAGAGGCCGCGGGGAGCTGTTTTTT. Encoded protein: CASFSGTRGRGELFF. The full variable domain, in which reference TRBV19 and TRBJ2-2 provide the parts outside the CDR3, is DGGITQSPKYLFRKEGQNVTLSCEQNLNHDAMYWYRQDPGQGLRLIYYSQIVNDFQKGDIAEGYSVSREKKESFPLTVTSAQKNPTAFYLCASFSGTRGRGELFFGEGSRLTVL.

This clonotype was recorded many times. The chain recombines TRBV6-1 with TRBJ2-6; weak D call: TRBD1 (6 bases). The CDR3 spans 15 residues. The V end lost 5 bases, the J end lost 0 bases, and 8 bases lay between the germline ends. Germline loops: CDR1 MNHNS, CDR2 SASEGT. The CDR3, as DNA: TGTGCCAGCAGTACAGGGAGCTCTGGGGCCAACGTCCTGACTTTC. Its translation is CASSTGSSGANVLTF.

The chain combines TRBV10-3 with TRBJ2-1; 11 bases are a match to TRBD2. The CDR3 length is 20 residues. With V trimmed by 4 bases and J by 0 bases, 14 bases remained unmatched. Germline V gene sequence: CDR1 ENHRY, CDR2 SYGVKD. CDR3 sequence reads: CAISAAPGLAEKSSYNEQFF. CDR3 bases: TGTGCCATCAGTGCCGCGCCGGGACTAGCGGAGAAGAGCTCCTACAATGAGCAGTTCTTC.

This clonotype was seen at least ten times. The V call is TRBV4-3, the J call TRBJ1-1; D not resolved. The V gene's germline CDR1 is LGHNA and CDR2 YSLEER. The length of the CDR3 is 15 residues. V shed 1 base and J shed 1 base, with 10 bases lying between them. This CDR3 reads CASSQVRTWNTEAFF. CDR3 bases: TGCGCCAGCAGCCAAGTAAGGACGTGGAACACTGAAGCTTTCTTT.

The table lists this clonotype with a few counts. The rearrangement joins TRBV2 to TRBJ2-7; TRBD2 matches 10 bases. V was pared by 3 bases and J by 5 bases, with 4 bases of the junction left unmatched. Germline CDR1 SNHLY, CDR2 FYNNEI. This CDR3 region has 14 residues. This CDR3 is CASSDPSGRDEQYF. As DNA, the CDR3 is TGTGCCAGCAGTGATCCTAGCGGGAGAGACGAGCAGTACTTC.